This T cell receptor (beta chain) derives from a study of T cells in Graves' hyperthyroidism and ophthalmopathy. To note about this clonotype: The antigen remains unidentified.

Overall study results and limits: In blood, most of the thyroid clonotypes expanded above 0.001 were also present.

The CDR3 is 15 amino acids. The junction had 4 bases not matched to a gene; V was cut back by 2 bases and J by 1 base. The germline CDR1 and CDR2 sequences are MDHEN and SYDVKM. The CDR3 regions of TCR beta were amplified from RNA transcripts. In the first-round RT-PCR of the TCR CDR3, the HTBI primer set was used. MiXCR, applied by TCRdb to the multiplex PCR reads, yields one record per CDR3 protein. This table holds roughly 510,000 distinct CDR3 sequences, 40% to 55% found once. This chain joins TRBV28 and TRBJ2-5; 7 bases match TRBD2. The sequence was obtained from an adult woman with Graves' disease, either hyperthyroidism or ophthalmopathy (not recorded which). Material: peripheral blood or thyroid tissue (not recorded which). The CDR3, as DNA: TGTGCCAGCAGTTTAGCGGGAGCGTTCCAAGAGACCCAGTACTTC. Translating it yields CASSLAGAFQETQYF.